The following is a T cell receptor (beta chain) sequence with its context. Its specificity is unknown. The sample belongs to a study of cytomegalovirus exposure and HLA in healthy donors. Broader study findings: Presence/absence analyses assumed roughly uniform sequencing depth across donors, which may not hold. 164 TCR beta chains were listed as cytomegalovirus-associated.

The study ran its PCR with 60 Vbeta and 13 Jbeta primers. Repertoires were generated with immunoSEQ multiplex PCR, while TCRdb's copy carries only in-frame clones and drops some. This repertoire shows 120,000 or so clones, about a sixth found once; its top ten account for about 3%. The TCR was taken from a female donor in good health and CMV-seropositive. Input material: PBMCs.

The CDR3 nucleotides read TGCGCCAGCAGCCTACAGAGCTACGAGCAGTACTTC. Protein product: CASSLQSYEQYF. This chain uses TRBV5-1 with TRBJ2-7, with no clear D. This CDR3 spans 12 amino acids. V lost 4 bases and J lost 3, with 8 bases in between. Germline V lookup: CDR1 SGHRS, CDR2 YFSETQ.